Below, 20 T cell receptor beta chains from the same sample are listed, as sequenced in a study of human T cells and chemical hapten exposure. Each CDR3 protein gets one entry after TCRdb re-called the RACE reads with MiXCR. Of roughly 180,000 distinct CDR3 sequences in the sample, about 14% were seen once. Time point described: patch test 1, 2 weeks after DPC sensitization. Treatment meaning: therapeutic diphenylcyclopropenone sensitization with weekly scalp DPC. The source was whole blood, collected in connection with sensitization to the hapten diphenylcyclopropenone (DPC). The receptors originated from a woman under 40 with alopecia areata. Some clones in this sample may be carry-over from other donors' samples.

This clonotype was counted ten times or more. V gene TRBV28 combines with J gene TRBJ1-5; 8 bases fit TRBD1. The germline V gene has CDR1 MDHEN and CDR2 SYDVKM. This CDR3 is 14 amino acids long. V trimming: 6 bases; J trimming: 2 bases; junction bases outside the gene matches: 3. CDR3 region: CASRKTGGNQPQHF. The CDR3 DNA follows: TGTGCCAGCAGAAAGACAGGGGGCAATCAGCCCCAGCATTTT.

A few counts support this clonotype. The chain employs TRBV5-8 and TRBJ1-5; the D is unclear. V gave up 6 bases and J gave up 2 bases, with 9 bases separating them. The germline gives CDR1 SGHTS, CDR2 YDEGEE. The CDR3 is 13 residues long. The CDR3 loop reads CASIGPGNQPQHF. CDR3 coding DNA: TGTGCCAGCATCGGGCCCGGCAATCAGCCCCAGCATTTT.

This clonotype was observed at least ten times. V usage is TRBV29-1 and J usage is TRBJ2-5, with 8 bases aligning to TRBD1. V lost 7 bases and J lost 2; bases outside the gene matches: 6. Looked up from germline, CDR1 is SQVTM and CDR2 is ANQGSEA. This CDR3 spans 13 amino acids. The CDR3 coding sequence is TGCAGCGCTGCCCGGGACAGGCAAGAGACCCAGTACTTC. Translated: CSAARDRQETQYF.

This clonotype was observed a handful of times. The chain carries TRBV2 and TRBJ2-2; D ambiguous. This CDR3 is built from 13 residues. Germline assignment: CDR1 SNHLY and CDR2 FYNNEI. Trimming shortened V by 4 bases and J by 0 bases, and 3 bases separated the two germline ends. The CDR3 sequence is CASSVANTGELFF. CDR3 bases: TGTGCCAGCAGTGTCGCGAACACCGGGGAGCTGTTTTTT.

The CDR3: CATGGPPGLADNEQFF. The DNA for the CDR3 is TGTGCCACGGGAGGCCCTCCGGGACTAGCGGACAATGAGCAGTTCTTC. The chain is built from TRBV10-3 and TRBJ2-1, with 11 bases lining up with TRBD2. Losses at the gene ends were 10 bases for V and 5 bases for J; bases not matched to a gene: 13. The CDR3 has 16 amino acids. CDR1 and CDR2 from the germline V gene are ENHRY and SYGVKD.

The chain has TRBV20-1 and TRBJ2-2; TRBD1 matches at 11 bases. CDR3 length equals 14 residues. Per the germline V gene, CDR1 is DFQATT and CDR2 is SNEGSKA (reference sequence). Trimming cost V 6 bases and J 2 bases; bases outside gene matches: 2. The CDR3 loop reads CSARTGGNTGELFF. CDR3 nucleotide sequence: TGCAGTGCGCGGACAGGGGGCAACACCGGGGAGCTGTTTTTT.

This clonotype has more than one count but fewer than ten. The V call is TRBV29-1, the J call TRBJ1-5; D unresolved. V lost 7 bases, J lost 3 bases, and 13 bases lay in between. CDR1 is SQVTM, CDR2 ANQGSEA, per germline. The CDR3 has 13 amino acids. The CDR3 is CSAEIGINQPQHF. The CDR3 DNA is TGCAGCGCTGAGATCGGAATCAATCAGCCCCAGCATTTT.

The sample holds many counts of this clonotype. The V call is TRBV11-2, the J call TRBJ1-4, with 8 bases lining up with TRBD1. Losses at the gene ends were 5 bases for V and 4 bases for J; bases not matched to a gene: 6. The CDR3 covers 15 residues. CDR1 and CDR2 (germline): SGHAT, FQNNGV. CDR3 DNA: TGTGCCAGCAGCGTCCAGGGGGCGGATAATGAAAAACTGTTTTTT. Translation gives CASSVQGADNEKLFF.

This clonotype was counted at least ten times. The chain couples TRBV5-1 to TRBJ2-1; a possible D gene is TRBD1 (6 bases). The V end lost 0 bases, the J end lost 6 bases, and 16 bases lay between the germline ends. The CDR3 covers 16 residues. Germline CDR1 SGHRS, CDR2 YFSETQ. CDR3 bases: TGCGCCAGCAGCTTGGAAACAGGGAACGCTCTCAATGAGCAGTTCTTC. Its protein is CASSLETGNALNEQFF.

This clonotype has only a few counts. The genes are TRBV4-3 and TRBJ1-4, with D possibly being TRBD1 (6 bases). This CDR3 region has 16 residues. Germline CDR1 is LGHNA and CDR2 is YSLEER. Trimming removed 0 bases from V and 8 bases from J, with 16 bases in between. DNA of the CDR3: TGCGCCAGCAGCCAAGACCCGCGGGGGGCCAGGGAAAAACTGTTTTTT. Translating it yields CASSQDPRGAREKLFF.

This clonotype was counted between two and nine times. The rearrangement links TRBV6-2 or TRBV6-3 to TRBJ1-6; D ambiguous. Germline CDR1 MNHEY, CDR2 SVGEGT. V was cut by 6 bases and J by 8 bases, with 8 bases left in between. CDR3 length: 12 residues. Written as DNA, the CDR3 is TGTGCCAGCAGCAACCTCTATTCACCCCTCCACTTT. Translation gives CASSNLYSPLHF.

This clonotype was seen only a few times. The V and J genes are TRBV4-1 and TRBJ1-6, with 9 positions matching TRBD1. CDR1 and CDR2 (germline): MGHRA, YSYEKL. J lost 2 bases, V lost 3 bases, and 8 bases had no gene match. This CDR3 is built from 18 residues. The CDR3 here is CASSQGQGGSTYNSPLHF. CDR3 nucleotide sequence: TGCGCCAGCAGCCAGGGACAGGGAGGCTCGACCTATAATTCACCCCTCCACTTT.

The chain has TRBV20-1 and TRBJ2-5; 10 bases are shared with TRBD2. Germline V gives CDR1 DFQATT, CDR2 SNEGSKA (reference sequence). This CDR3 spans 16 amino acids. V lost 3 bases, J lost 2 bases, and 9 bases stayed unmatched. CDR3 amino acids: CSARVLLAGAQETQYF. CDR3 coding DNA: TGCAGTGCTAGGGTTTTGCTAGCGGGGGCACAAGAGACCCAGTACTTC.

This clonotype showed up just a few times. V gene TRBV7-9 combines with J gene TRBJ1-6; D ambiguous. The CDR3 runs 12 residues. Per the germline V gene, CDR1 is SEHNR and CDR2 is FQNEAQ (reference sequence). The V end was cut by 1 base, the J end by 13 bases, with 8 bases between. This CDR3 is CASSLDLLPLHF. DNA for the CDR3: TGTGCCAGCAGCTTAGACCTGCTGCCCCTCCACTTT.

This clonotype has a handful of counts. The chain couples TRBV4-3 to TRBJ2-4, with 7 bases aligning to TRBD1. V gave up 0 bases and J gave up 1 base; unmatched junction bases: 3. The germline V gene has CDR1 LGHNA and CDR2 YSLEER. This CDR3 spans 16 amino acids. The CDR3 coding sequence is TGCGCCAGCAGCCAAGAGGTCAGGGGGGCCAAAAACATTCAGTACTTC. Protein: CASSQEVRGAKNIQYF.

This clonotype has at least ten counts. The J gene is TRBJ2-1, the V gene TRBV7-4, with D perhaps TRBD1 (7 bases). Germline V gene data show CDR1 as SGHVT and CDR2 as SQSDAQ. This CDR3 is built from 16 residues. Between the trimmed V and J ends, which lost 7 bases and 4 bases, there was a span of 20 bases. The CDR3 is CASTFGGGRVYNEQFF. The CDR3 bases are TGTGCCAGCACCTTCGGAGGGGGCAGGGTTTACAATGAGCAGTTCTTC.

This chain connects TRBV5-4 to TRBJ2-1; D remains ambiguous. This CDR3 contains 14 residues. V lost 4 bases, J lost 3 bases, and 11 bases lay in between. CDR1 is SGHNT, CDR2 YYREEE, per germline (reference sequence). The CDR3 is CASSREGYYNEQFF. CDR3 nucleotides: TGTGCCAGCAGCCGAGAAGGGTACTACAATGAGCAGTTCTTC.

Concerning this clonotype: A read error may be the cause here, since a much bigger clone is one base away. The gene calls are TRBV12-3 or TRBV12-4 and TRBJ2-5; TRBD2 might be the D (5 bases). The V end lost 8 bases, the J end lost 3 bases, and 13 bases lay between the germline ends. This CDR3 is built from 13 residues. Here the CDR3 reads CASLGMAKETQYF. The CDR3 DNA is TGTGCCAGCCTCGGGATGGCCAAAGAGACCCAGTACTTC.

In the case of this clonotype: This could be a read error, since a much larger clone is one nucleotide away. The CDR3 nucleotides read TGTGCCAGCTTACCGGTTAAGGTCTCCTCCTCTGGAAACACCATATATTTT. Translated, it gives CASLPVKVSSSGNTIYF. This chain joins TRBV18 and TRBJ1-3, with no clear D. V was shortened by 7 bases and J by 0 bases, with 19 bases between the two germline ends. This CDR3 region has 17 residues. In germline, CDR1 is KGHSH, CDR2 LQKENI.

The sample holds many counts of this clonotype. The chain is built from TRBV6-2 or TRBV6-3 and TRBJ1-1; 8 bases line up with TRBD1. V lost 4 bases to trimming and J lost 1 base; unmatched junction nucleotides: 5. CDR3 size: 15 residues. Germline CDR1 is MNHEY and CDR2 is SVGEGT. The CDR3, as DNA: TGTGCCAGCAGTTTAGGACAGGGAAAGAACACTGAAGCTTTCTTT. Translation: CASSLGQGKNTEAFF.